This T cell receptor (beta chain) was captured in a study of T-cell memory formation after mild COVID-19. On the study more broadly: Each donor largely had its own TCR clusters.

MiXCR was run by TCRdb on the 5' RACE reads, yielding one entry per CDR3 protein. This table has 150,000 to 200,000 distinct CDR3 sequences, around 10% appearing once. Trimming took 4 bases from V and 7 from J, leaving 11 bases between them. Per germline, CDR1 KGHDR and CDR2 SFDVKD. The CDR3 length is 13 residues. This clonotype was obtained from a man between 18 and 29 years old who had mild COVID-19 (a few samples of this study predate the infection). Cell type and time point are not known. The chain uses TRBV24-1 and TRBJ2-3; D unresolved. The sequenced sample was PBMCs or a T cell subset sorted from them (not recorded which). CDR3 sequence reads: CATSDPTTYTQYF. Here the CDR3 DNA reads TGTGCCACCAGTGACCCGACAACTTATACGCAGTATTTT.